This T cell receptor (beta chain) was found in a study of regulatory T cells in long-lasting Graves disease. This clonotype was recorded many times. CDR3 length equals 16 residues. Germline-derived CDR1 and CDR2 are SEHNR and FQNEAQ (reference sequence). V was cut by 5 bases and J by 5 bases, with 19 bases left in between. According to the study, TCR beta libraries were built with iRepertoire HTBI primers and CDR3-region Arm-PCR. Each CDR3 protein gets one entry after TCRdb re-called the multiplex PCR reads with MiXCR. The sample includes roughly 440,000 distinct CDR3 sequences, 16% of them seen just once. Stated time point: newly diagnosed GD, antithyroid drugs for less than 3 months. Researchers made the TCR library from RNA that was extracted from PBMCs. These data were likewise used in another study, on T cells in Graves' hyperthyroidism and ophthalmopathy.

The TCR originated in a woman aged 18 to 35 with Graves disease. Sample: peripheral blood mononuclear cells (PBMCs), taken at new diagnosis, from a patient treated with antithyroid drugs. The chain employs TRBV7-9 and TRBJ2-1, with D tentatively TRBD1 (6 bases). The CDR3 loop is CASSQSGQLTDNEQFF. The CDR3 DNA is TGTGCCAGCAGCCAGTCCGGACAGCTGACGGACAATGAGCAGTTCTTC.